This T cell receptor beta chain comes out of a study of shared clonotypes between healthy human individuals. In the CD4+ fraction, cells were divided into CD45RA+ naive and CD45RA-negative memory subsets. As concerns this clone: Its antigen is not identified.

Whole-study findings and limits: The sole specimen, blood, was sampled, and tissue repertoires likely differ.

Deep was the level used in running the assay. Clones were sequenced by immunoSEQ multiplex PCR, and TCRdb holds only the in-frame ones, with some missing. In the table there are some 2,500,000 clones, roughly 92% of which are singletons. Germline CDR1 is MNHNY and CDR2 is SVGAGI (reference sequence). The junction had 3 bases not matched to a gene; V was cut back by 10 bases and J by 3 bases. This CDR3 region has 11 residues. This chain joins TRBV6-6 and TRBJ2-7; the match to TRBD2 covers 7 bases. The origin of this receptor is a young man in good health. Some clones in this sample may be carry-over from other donors' samples. Sequencing was carried out using naive CD4+ T cells from PBMCs. Subset in this sample: CD45RA+ positively selected. The CDR3 loop is CAIGGGYEQYF. CDR3 in DNA: TGTGCCATTGGGGGGGGCTACGAGCAGTACTTC.